Following are 26 T cell receptor beta chains from one sample sequenced in a study of CXCR3-negative and CXCR3-positive naive CD8 T cells. The study's findings and limits: The TRB CDR3s that CXCR3-positive naive cells carried were more hydrophobic than those of CXCR3-negative naive cells.

cDNA libraries for TRB were generated by 5' RACE incorporating UMI labels. After re-calling the 5' RACE reads, TCRdb lists one entry per CDR3 protein, DNA absent. The listing contains approximately 90,000 distinct CDR3 sequences. Their recognized antigens are unknown. Material for sequencing was naive CXCR3+ CD8+ T cells from blood. This sample's subset: CD45RO-CCR7+CD27+CD95- naive CD8+ T cells expressing CXCR3 (TNR3+). The receptors here all came from a human donor in good health. Some clones in this sample may be carry-over from other donors' samples.

The chain is built from TRBV6-6 and TRBJ2-7; TCRdb's D call of TRBD1 is untestable without DNA. The CDR3 spans 12 residues. The germline CDR1 and CDR2 sequences are MNHNY and SVGAGI (reference sequence). The CDR3 reads CASRGTGYEQYF.

CDR3 sequence: CASSIGVLAGGPGRRETQYF. The V gene is TRBV5-1, the J gene TRBJ2-5; TCRdb indicates TRBD2, and absent DNA this call remains unverified. Germline lookup yields CDR1 SGHRS and CDR2 YFSETQ. This CDR3 contains 20 residues.

The chain has TRBV7-9 and TRBJ2-7; checking the TCRdb D call of TRBD2 is not possible without DNA. Germline CDR1 is SEHNR and CDR2 is FQNEAQ (reference sequence). This CDR3 has 14 amino acids. The CDR3 reads CASSLADYSYEQYF. Full variable domain (rest looked up from reference TRBV7-9 and TRBJ2-7): DTGVSQNPRHKITKRGQNVTFRCDPISEHNRLYWYRQTLGQGPEFLTYFQNEAQLEKSRLLSDRFSAERPKGSFSTLEIQRTEQGDSAMYLCASSLADYSYEQYFGPGTRLTVT.

V usage is TRBV5-5 and J usage is TRBJ2-1; with no DNA, the TCRdb D assignment of TRBD1 cannot be verified. This CDR3 is 15 amino acids long. Germline V gene lookup returns CDR1 SGHKS and CDR2 YYEKEE (reference sequence). The CDR3 reads CASSPVGGVYNEQFF.

The rearrangement joins TRBV2 to TRBJ1-5. This CDR3 region has 13 residues. The germline CDR1 and CDR2 sequences are SNHLY and FYNNEI. The CDR3 loop is CASRRVVDQPQHF.

V gene TRBV20-1 combines with J gene TRBJ1-3; the D gene TCRdb calls, TRBD1, cannot be checked with no DNA. This CDR3 comprises 16 residues. The germline V gene encodes CDR1 DFQATT and CDR2 SNEGSKA (reference sequence). The CDR3 protein is CSVLGTSETYGNTIYF.

V gene TRBV29-1 combines with J gene TRBJ2-2; TCRdb's D call of TRBD1 is untestable without DNA. The CDR3 spans 15 residues. Germline CDR1 and CDR2: SQVTM and ANQGSEA. CDR3 region: CSVHVGQGSTGELFF.

The V and J genes are TRBV24-1 and TRBJ2-5; TCRdb names TRBD1, which stays unverified in the absence of DNA. Germline V CDR1 and CDR2: KGHDR, SFDVKD. The CDR3 consists of 13 residues. The CDR3 sequence: CATSVDSEETQYF.

The rearrangement uses TRBV9 and TRBJ2-1; TCRdb lists TRBD1, though no DNA is available to test this call. Germline CDR1 and CDR2: SGDLS and YYNGEE. The CDR3 has 11 residues. The CDR3 protein is CASSPAGEQFF.

The rearrangement links TRBV4-2 to TRBJ1-4. The germline CDR1 and CDR2 sequences are LGHNA and YNFKEQ. CDR3 size: 14 residues. This CDR3 reads CASSQEIEGEKLFF.

CDR3 sequence reads: CSVEMGAYNEQFF. The rearrangement uses TRBV29-1 and TRBJ2-1. The CDR3 runs 13 residues. In germline, CDR1 is SQVTM, CDR2 ANQGSEA.

J is TRBJ2-6 and V is TRBV28; there is no DNA to check the TCRdb D call of TRBD1. From germline, CDR1 is MDHEN and CDR2 SYDVKM. CDR3 length: 20 amino acids. CDR3 region: CASSLPGGPTLSSGANVLTF.

The CDR3 here is CASSLAGTIEQFF. The chain combines TRBV4-1 with TRBJ2-1; the D gene TCRdb calls, TRBD1, cannot be checked with no DNA. The CDR3 sequence is 13 residues long. Germline values: CDR1 MGHRA, CDR2 YSYEKL.

The rearrangement uses TRBV28 and TRBJ2-7; lacking DNA, the TRBD1 call made by TCRdb goes unchecked. Per the germline V gene, CDR1 is MDHEN and CDR2 is SYDVKM. There are 14 residues in the CDR3. CDR3 amino acids: CASSRQGLNYEQYF.

This chain connects TRBV29-1 to TRBJ2-7. This CDR3 is 16 amino acids long. Germline V gives CDR1 SQVTM, CDR2 ANQGSEA. CDR3 protein: CSVEVLKREGSYEQYF.

The genes are TRBV29-1 and TRBJ2-7; TCRdb gives TRBD1 as the D gene, but with no DNA this cannot be confirmed. The CDR3 runs to 12 residues. Germline CDR1 reads SQVTM; CDR2 reads ANQGSEA. The CDR3: CSVEMGQSRQYF.

The V gene is TRBV27, the J gene TRBJ2-7; as DNA is missing, the TRBD1 call by TCRdb cannot be tested. The CDR3 is made up of 14 amino acids. Looked up from germline, CDR1 is MNHEY and CDR2 is SMNVEV (reference sequence). CDR3 region: CASRQSISSYEQYF.

The chain links TRBV28 to TRBJ2-7. Germline-derived CDR1 and CDR2 are MDHEN and SYDVKM. This CDR3 region has 12 residues. The CDR3 spells CASSPESYEQYF. Complete variable domain (other parts from reference TRBV28 and TRBJ2-7): DVKVTQSSRYLVKRTGEKVFLECVQDMDHENMFWYRQDPGLGLRLIYFSYDVKMKEKGDIPEGYSVSREKKERFSLILESASTNQTSMYLCASSPESYEQYFGPGTRLTVT.

The genes are TRBV29-1 and TRBJ2-1; the TCRdb call, TRBD1, lacks DNA for checking. The CDR3 runs to 12 residues. Germline CDR1 reads SQVTM; CDR2 reads ANQGSEA. This CDR3 is CSVETGSGEQFF.

The V gene is TRBV20-1, the J gene TRBJ2-6; TCRdb gives TRBD2 as the D gene, but with no DNA this cannot be confirmed. CDR3 length: 19 residues. CDR1 and CDR2 from the germline V gene are DFQATT and SNEGSKA (reference sequence). The CDR3: CSARASGSGSTPGANVLTF.

The V gene is TRBV11-2, the J gene TRBJ2-7; TCRdb's D gene call, TRBD1, goes unchecked for lack of DNA. The CDR3 has 13 amino acids. In germline, CDR1 is SGHAT, CDR2 FQNNGV. This CDR3 is CASSTGGTYEQYF.

The V and J genes are TRBV28 and TRBJ2-7; lacking DNA, the TRBD1 call made by TCRdb goes unchecked. Germline V gene sequence: CDR1 MDHEN, CDR2 SYDVKM. This CDR3 has 13 amino acids. The CDR3 protein is CASSPTGTVEQYF. The complete variable domain, with remaining parts taken from reference TRBV28 and TRBJ2-7, reads DVKVTQSSRYLVKRTGEKVFLECVQDMDHENMFWYRQDPGLGLRLIYFSYDVKMKEKGDIPEGYSVSREKKERFSLILESASTNQTSMYLCASSPTGTVEQYFGPGTRLTVT.

The genes are TRBV25-1 and TRBJ2-7; there is no DNA to check the TCRdb D call of TRBD2. The CDR3 length is 15 residues. Germline V gene data show CDR1 as MGHDK and CDR2 as SYGVNS. Here the CDR3 reads CASSEVGLAGHEQYF.

V usage is TRBV5-1 and J usage is TRBJ2-7. From germline, CDR1 is SGHRS and CDR2 YFSETQ. The CDR3 length is 13 residues. CDR3 in amino acids: CASSLLGFHEQYF.

This chain uses TRBV5-4 with TRBJ2-1. The CDR3 runs 11 residues. CDR1 is SGHNT, CDR2 YYREEE, per germline (reference sequence). CDR3 sequence reads: CASSSAPEQFF. Full variable domain (outside the CDR3, taken from reference TRBV5-4 and TRBJ2-1): ETGVTQSPTHLIKTRGQQVTLRCSSQSGHNTVSWYQQALGQGPQFIFQYYREEENGRGNFPPRFSGLQFPNYSSELNVNALELDDSALYLCASSSAPEQFFGPGTRLTVL.

V and J are TRBV9 and TRBJ1-1. Germline V gene sequence: CDR1 SGDLS, CDR2 YYNGEE. The CDR3 has 14 residues. The CDR3 is CASSVAGLSTEAFF.